Listed here is a single TCR beta chain. Its matching antigen is unknown. This entry belongs to a study of cytomegalovirus exposure and HLA in healthy donors. Overall study findings and caveats: V- and J-gene trimming in TCR beta was tied to a missense DCLRE1C variant by an analysis performed later.

The donors were healthy bone marrow donors. Primers for the PCR totalled 60 Vbeta and 13 Jbeta. Profiled with immunoSEQ multiplex PCR; TCRdb holds only in-frame clones, not every one. The sample lists about 150,000 clones, 60% to 85% occurring once. Germline V gives CDR1 MNHEY, CDR2 SMNVEV (reference sequence). The V gene end was trimmed by 5 bases and the J gene end by 7 bases; junction bases not matched to a gene: 6. CDR3 length: 15 residues. The clonotype comes from a man aged 35 to 55 in good health and CMV-seropositive. The V and J genes are TRBV27 and TRBJ2-2; 11 nucleotides agree with TRBD2. Sequencing input: PBMCs. In DNA, the CDR3 is TGTGCCAGCAGTACCCTTAGCGGGAGGGGCGGGGAGCTGTTTTTT. Protein product: CASSTLSGRGGELFF.